The 9 T cell receptor beta chains presented below share a single source sample, sequenced in a study of cytomegalovirus exposure and HLA in healthy donors (dated by TCRdb to about 2017). The method behind the library was the immunoSEQ multiplex PCR assay. For the multiplex PCR, a mixture combining 60 forward primers for TCR Vbeta segments and 13 reverse primers for TCR Jbeta segments was used. The immuneACCESS repertoire file appears here via TCRdb, limited to in-frame rearrangements. These files lack a portion of the clones; in checked studies, under half of the deficit traces to unresolved V genes, and the cause of the others is not known. Counted in this sample were around 99,000 clones; approximately 57% of them appeared once. 5% to 6.5% of the sample goes to the ten largest clones. The specimen was PBMCs. Every receptor here comes from a woman aged 25 to 45 in good health and CMV-seronegative.

This clone was observed a handful of times. V gene TRBV19 combines with J gene TRBJ1-3; no clear D. Trimming left V 3 bases short and J 2 bases short, with 5 bases between. This CDR3 has 13 residues. The germline CDR1 and CDR2 sequences are LNHDA and SQIVND (reference sequence). The CDR3 DNA is TGTGCCAGTAGTATCGGGGCTGGAAACACCATATATTTT. Encoded protein: CASSIGAGNTIYF.

This clone has a single count. V usage is TRBV20-1 and J usage is TRBJ2-3; no reliable D call. Trimming left V 5 bases short and J 5 bases short, with 5 bases between. The CDR3 extends over 10 amino acids. Per the germline V gene, CDR1 is DFQATT and CDR2 is SNEGSKA (reference sequence). The CDR3 DNA follows: TGCAGTGCTGAGCAAGATACGCAGTATTTT. This gives the protein CSAEQDTQYF.

This sequence joins TRBV27 and TRBJ1-5; 11 nucleotides line up with TRBD1. The CDR3 totals 17 residues. The V segment lost 5 bases and the J segment 2 bases; nucleotides outside the gene matches: 8. Germline CDR1 and CDR2: MNHEY and SMNVEV (reference sequence). CDR3 residues: CASSPWTGGGGNQPQHF. Written as DNA, the CDR3 is TGTGCCAGCAGTCCGTGGACAGGGGGCGGGGGCAATCAGCCCCAGCATTTT.

This clone was found once. The gene calls are TRBV10-2 and TRBJ1-1, with 7 bases identical to TRBD1. Germline assignment: CDR1 WSHSY and CDR2 SAAADI. This CDR3 comprises 13 residues. The V and J ends lost 8 bases and 4 bases, in that order; junction bases with no gene match: 7. The CDR3 loop reads CASRQGLTTEAFF. CDR3 DNA sequence: TGCGCCAGCCGACAGGGCTTGACCACTGAAGCTTTCTTT.

This clone was picked up a small number of times. The chain has TRBV19 and TRBJ1-2; D call uncertain. The V gene lost 1 base and the J gene lost 8 bases, with 17 bases spanning the gap. CDR3 length equals 15 residues. CDR1 is LNHDA and CDR2 is SQIVND in the germline V gene (reference sequence). CDR3 sequence: CASSIGEVAAEGYTF. CDR3 in DNA: TGTGCCAGTAGTATAGGCGAAGTCGCCGCGGAAGGCTACACCTTC.

This clone was counted only a few times. The chain employs TRBV18 and TRBJ1-3, with D unresolved. CDR1 KGHSH and CDR2 LQKENI come from the germline V gene. This CDR3 is built from 14 residues. Trimming pared 6 bases from V and 0 bases from J, leaving 9 bases between. CDR3 bases: TGTGCCAGCTCCCGCGGGGACTCTGGAAACACCATATATTTT. This gives the protein CASSRGDSGNTIYF.

This clone was picked up many times. The chain employs TRBV28 and TRBJ2-1; 7 positions match TRBD1. The CDR3 runs to 13 residues. Germline V lookup: CDR1 MDHEN, CDR2 SYDVKM. V was clipped by 9 bases and J by 2 bases; unmatched bases: 4. As DNA, the CDR3 is TGTGCCAGTAGGACAGGTCCCTACAATGAGCAGTTCTTC. Translation: CASRTGPYNEQFF. Filled out from reference TRBV28 and TRBJ2-1, the complete variable domain reads DVKVTQSSRYLVKRTGEKVFLECVQDMDHENMFWYRQDPGLGLRLIYFSYDVKMKEKGDIPEGYSVSREKKERFSLILESASTNQTSMYLCASRTGPYNEQFFGPGTRLTVL.

The chain combines TRBV11-3 with TRBJ2-3; TRBD2 matches at 8 bases. The CDR3 sequence is 14 residues long. Losses at the gene ends were 5 bases for V and 7 bases for J; bases not matched to a gene: 8. The germline V gene encodes CDR1 SGHNT and CDR2 YENEEA. DNA of the CDR3: TGTGCCAGCAGCGACGGGACTAGAGTGAATACGCAGTATTTT. Residues: CASSDGTRVNTQYF. The whole variable domain, filled in from reference TRBV11-3 and TRBJ2-3, reads EAGVVQSPRYKIIEKKQPVAFWCNPISGHNTLYWYLQNLGQGPELLIRYENEEAVDDSQLPKDRFSAERLKGVDSTLKIQPAELGDSAVYLCASSDGTRVNTQYFGPGTRLTVL.

The CDR3 reads CASGGQASYQETQYF. CDR3 DNA: TGTGCCAGCGGGGGACAGGCTTCGTACCAAGAGACCCAGTACTTC. The chain recombines TRBV9 with TRBJ2-5; 8 nucleotides agree with TRBD1. The V and J ends lost 7 bases and 0 bases, in that order; junction bases with no gene match: 8. Germline V gene sequence: CDR1 SGDLS, CDR2 YYNGEE. The CDR3 has 15 residues. Filled out from reference TRBV9 and TRBJ2-5, the complete variable domain reads DSGVTQTPKHLITATGQRVTLRCSPRSGDLSVYWYQQSLDQGLQFLIQYYNGEERAKGNILERFSAQQFPDLHSELNLSSLELGDSALYFCASGGQASYQETQYFGPGTRLLVL.